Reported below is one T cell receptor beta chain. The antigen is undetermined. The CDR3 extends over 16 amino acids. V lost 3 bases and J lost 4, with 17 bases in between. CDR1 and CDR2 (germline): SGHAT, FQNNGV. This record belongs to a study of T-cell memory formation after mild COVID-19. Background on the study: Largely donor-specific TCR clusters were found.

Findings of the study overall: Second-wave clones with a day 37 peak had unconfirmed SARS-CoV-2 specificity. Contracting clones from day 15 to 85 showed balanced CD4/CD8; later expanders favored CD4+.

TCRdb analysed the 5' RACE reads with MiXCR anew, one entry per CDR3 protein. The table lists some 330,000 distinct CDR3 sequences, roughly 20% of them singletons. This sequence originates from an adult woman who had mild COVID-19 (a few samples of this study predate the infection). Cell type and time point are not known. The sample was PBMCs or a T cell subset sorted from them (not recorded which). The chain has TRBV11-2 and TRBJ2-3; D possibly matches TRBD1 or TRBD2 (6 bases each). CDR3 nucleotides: TGTGCCAGCAGCTTGAGGGGGGAAGTCCTCCCAGATACGCAGTATTTT. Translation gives CASSLRGEVLPDTQYF.